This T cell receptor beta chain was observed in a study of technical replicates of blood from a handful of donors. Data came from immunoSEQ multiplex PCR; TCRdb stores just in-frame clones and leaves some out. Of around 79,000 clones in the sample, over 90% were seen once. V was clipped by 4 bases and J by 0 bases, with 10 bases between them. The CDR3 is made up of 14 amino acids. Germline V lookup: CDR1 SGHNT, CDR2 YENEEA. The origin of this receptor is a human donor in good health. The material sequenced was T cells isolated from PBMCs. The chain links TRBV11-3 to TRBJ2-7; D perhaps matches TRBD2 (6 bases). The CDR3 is CASSWGVDSYEQYF. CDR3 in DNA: TGTGCCAGCAGCTGGGGGGTCGACTCCTACGAGCAGTACTTC.